These 32 T cell receptor beta chains originate from one sample sequenced in a study of Graves' ophthalmopathy and Graves' hyperthyroidism. RNA transcripts yielded amplified TCR beta CDR3 regions. First-round RT-PCR with HTBI primers preceded a second-round multiplex PCR. TCRdb re-derived calls from the multiplex PCR reads in MiXCR, one entry per CDR3 protein. The top ten clones hold approximately 12% of a sample with around 1.1 million distinct CDR3 sequences, about two fifths of them seen once. What was sequenced was peripheral blood or thyroid tissue (not recorded which). The receptors shown here come from an adult man with Graves' hyperthyroidism.

This clonotype was observed many times. The chain joins TRBV2 to TRBJ1-1; 11 bases line up with TRBD1. The CDR3 is made up of 13 amino acids. CDR1 and CDR2 (germline): SNHLY, FYNNEI. Germline trimming cut 5 bases from V and 12 bases from J; bases unmatched to any gene: 8. The CDR3 bases are TGTGCCAGCAGTACCCGGGACAGGGGGATTACTTTCTTT. Translated, it gives CASSTRDRGITFF.

This clonotype was seen only a few times. This chain joins TRBV4-3 and TRBJ2-7; D gene unclear. Germline V gives CDR1 LGHNA, CDR2 YSLEER. The CDR3 is made up of 15 amino acids. The V and J ends lost 0 bases and 2 bases respectively, with 11 bases between them. The CDR3 DNA reads as TGCGCCAGCAGCCAAGAAATTAGCAGTACCTACGAGCAGTACTTC. Translating it yields CASSQEISSTYEQYF.

This clonotype showed up many times. The chain uses TRBV7-2 and TRBJ2-7; TRBD1 matches 9 bases. The trim removed 2 bases at V and 6 bases at J, leaving 8 bases unmatched. The germline V gene has CDR1 SGHTA and CDR2 FQGNSA. This CDR3 is built from 15 residues. CDR3 sequence reads: CASSLTTGQGREQYF. The CDR3 bases are TGTGCCAGCAGCTTAACCACGGGACAGGGTCGCGAGCAGTACTTC.

This clonotype was counted at least ten times. This chain joins TRBV10-3 and TRBJ2-7; D is possibly TRBD1 (5 bases). This CDR3 spans 13 amino acids. Germline V gene sequence: CDR1 ENHRY, CDR2 SYGVKD. The CDR3 loop reads CATRPPGYYEQYF. CDR3 coding DNA: TGTGCTACCCGCCCACCAGGGTACTACGAGCAGTACTTC.

CDR3 residues: CASSPPPADYGYTF. CDR3 nucleotides: TGTGCCAGCAGCCCCCCCCCGGCAGATTATGGCTACACCTTC. The gene calls are TRBV7-9 and TRBJ1-2; no clear D. Germline assignment: CDR1 SEHNR and CDR2 FQNEAQ (reference sequence). CDR3 length: 14 residues. Between the trimmed V and J ends, which lost 5 bases and 5 bases, there was a span of 15 bases.

The J gene is TRBJ1-2, the V gene TRBV14, with TRBD1 matching over 8 bases. In germline, CDR1 is SGHDN, CDR2 FVKESK. The CDR3 sequence is 13 residues long. The CDR3 here is CARQTGANYGYTF. The CDR3 region has the DNA TGTGCTAGACAGACAGGGGCTAACTATGGCTACACCTTC.

The rearrangement uses TRBV10-3 and TRBJ1-1; 9 bases fit TRBD1. The CDR3 is 15 amino acids. With 6 bases clipped from V and 0 bases from J, the junction kept 5 bases outside the gene matches. Germline V lookup: CDR1 ENHRY, CDR2 SYGVKD. CDR3 sequence (DNA): TGTGCCATCAGCGGCCGGGACAGGGTGAACACTGAAGCTTTCTTT. Its translation: CAISGRDRVNTEAFF.

Concerning this clonotype: This may be a read error: a much more frequent sequence differs by one nucleotide. This is likely a read error, given that the CDR3 carries no conserved phenylalanine or tryptophan at its end. The chain combines TRBV7-2 with TRBJ1-5; D gene ambiguous. This CDR3 is built from 13 residues. V was trimmed by 4 bases and J by 7 bases, leaving 11 bases between them. The V gene's germline CDR1 is SGHTA and CDR2 FQGNSA. CDR3 in amino acids: CASSYSEKQPQHS. The CDR3 bases are TGTGCCAGCAGCTACTCGGAGAAGCAGCCCCAGCATTCT.

The V call is TRBV6-6, the J call TRBJ1-1; 8 bases fit TRBD1. In germline, CDR1 is MNHNY, CDR2 SVGAGI (reference sequence). The trim removed 5 bases at V and 3 bases at J, leaving 8 bases unmatched. This CDR3 is 15 amino acids long. CDR3 residues: CASSRWTGWDTEAFF. The CDR3 DNA reads as TGTGCCAGCAGTCGGTGGACAGGGTGGGACACTGAAGCTTTCTTT.

This clonotype was observed at least ten times. The V and J genes are TRBV5-1 and TRBJ2-6; D is unresolved. Per germline, CDR1 SGHRS and CDR2 YFSETQ. Trimming pared 4 bases from V and 0 bases from J, leaving 8 bases between. CDR3 size: 15 residues. CDR3 sequence: CASSGVPSGANVLTF. In DNA form, the CDR3 reads TGCGCCAGCAGCGGGGTCCCCTCTGGGGCCAACGTCCTGACTTTC.

The sample holds a few counts of this clonotype. This sequence joins TRBV7-6 and TRBJ2-7; 8 bases fit TRBD1. CDR1 is SGHVS, CDR2 FNYEAQ, per germline. The CDR3 consists of 18 residues. J gave up 2 bases and V 3 bases, and 15 bases lay outside the gene matches. The CDR3: CASSLPWFRQGPTYEQYF. DNA for the CDR3: TGTGCCAGCAGCTTGCCCTGGTTCCGACAGGGGCCTACCTACGAGCAGTACTTC.

This clonotype was found many times. This chain connects TRBV5-1 to TRBJ2-7; 7 bases line up with TRBD1. CDR1 and CDR2 (germline): SGHRS, YFSETQ. The CDR3 runs to 13 residues. Trimming removed 4 bases from V and 7 bases from J; junction bases left unmatched: 8. CDR3 DNA: TGCGCCAGCAGCGTGACAGGGTTTTTTGAGCAGTACTTC. Its protein product is CASSVTGFFEQYF. The whole variable domain, filled in from reference TRBV5-1 and TRBJ2-7, reads KAGVTQTPRYLIKTRGQQVTLSCSPISGHRSVSWYQQTPGQGLQFLFEYFSETQRNKGNFPGRFSGRQFSNSRSEMNVSTLELGDSALYLCASSVTGFFEQYFGPGTRLTVT.

This clonotype was counted between two and nine times. The rearrangement joins TRBV12-3 or TRBV12-4 to TRBJ1-6, with 8 bases identical to TRBD1. This CDR3 contains 12 residues. V gave up 7 bases and J gave up 9 bases; unmatched junction bases: 2. The CDR3 reads CASNDRGSPLHF. CDR3 nucleotide sequence: TGTGCCAGCAATGACAGGGGTTCACCCCTCCACTTT.

This clonotype was observed many times. The genes are TRBV10-3 and TRBJ1-1; possibly TRBD1 for D (5 bases). This CDR3 has 12 residues. Germline loops: CDR1 ENHRY, CDR2 SYGVKD. With 8 bases removed from V and 5 bases from J, the gap between germline ends came to 12 bases. CDR3: CAISVGGTEAFF. The CDR3 region has the DNA TGTGCCATCTCCGTTGGGGGGACTGAAGCTTTCTTT.

This clonotype appeared many times. The V call is TRBV20-1, the J call TRBJ1-5, with D unclear. The germline V gene encodes CDR1 DFQATT and CDR2 SNEGSKA (reference sequence). Trimming cost V 3 bases and J 3 bases, with 6 bases left between them. The CDR3 loop spans 12 amino acids. The CDR3 DNA reads as TGCAGTGCTAGGCGGAACAATCAGCCCCAGCATTTT. Translated, it gives CSARRNNQPQHF.

The chain joins TRBV10-3 to TRBJ1-6, with TRBD1 matching over 7 bases. The J segment lost 9 bases and the V segment lost 11 bases, leaving 19 bases of the junction unmatched. Germline CDR1 reads ENHRY; CDR2 reads SYGVKD. The CDR3 has 16 residues. This chain's CDR3 is CAADPRTGPTPSPLHF. CDR3 bases: TGTGCCGCCGACCCGAGGACAGGACCCACTCCTTCACCCCTCCACTTT.

Notes on this clonotype: This may arise from a read error, as a much more abundant clone is one base away. This chain uses TRBV7-2 with TRBJ2-5; D is unclear. Trimming left V 5 bases short and J 4 bases short, with 14 bases between. In germline, CDR1 is SGHTA, CDR2 FQGNSA. This CDR3 comprises 14 residues. Here the CDR3 reads CASSRDARAETQYF. DNA of the CDR3: TGTGCCAGCAGCCGAGACGCCCGGGCAGAGACCCAGTACTTC.

This clonotype was found a few times. The CDR3 bases are TGTGCCAGCAGTGAGGGGATGGACAGGGCCTACGAGCAGTACTTC. It is translated as CASSEGMDRAYEQYF. J is TRBJ2-7 and V is TRBV6-4; TRBD1 matches at 8 bases. The V segment lost 3 bases and the J segment 2 bases; nucleotides outside the gene matches: 6. Germline CDR1 and CDR2: MRHNA and SNTAGT. This CDR3 contains 15 residues.

The CDR3 nucleotides read TGTGCCAGCAATCCGTCCTTACGGGTTAGGGCAGGGGAGCTGTTTTTT. It specifies CASNPSLRVRAGELFF. The J gene is TRBJ2-2, the V gene TRBV12-3 or TRBV12-4; D not resolved. The CDR3 sequence is 16 residues long. With 7 bases removed from V and 8 bases from J, the gap between germline ends came to 23 bases.

This chain links TRBV29-1 with TRBJ2-7, with D possibly being TRBD1 or TRBD2 (6 bases each). The CDR3 totals 13 residues. Trimming took off 7 bases at V and 3 bases at J, with 16 bases between the two ends. The germline gives CDR1 SQVTM, CDR2 ANQGSEA. The DNA of the CDR3 is TGCAGCGGGGTTAGCGGACAGAACTACGAGCAGTACTTC. Protein sequence: CSGVSGQNYEQYF.

About this clonotype itself: The germline gene is not matched at one end of the junction; a read error may be the cause. The chain couples TRBV5-1 to TRBJ2-7; TRBD1 matches 8 bases. The CDR3 contains 14 residues. Germline values: CDR1 SGHRS, CDR2 YFSETQ. The CDR3, as DNA: TGCGCCGGCAGCTTTCCCGGACAGGGTCGGGAGCAGTACTTC. It specifies CAGSFPGQGREQYF. Full variable domain (missing parts from reference TRBV5-1 and TRBJ2-7): KAGVTQTPRYLIKTRGQQVTLSCSPISGHRSVSWYQQTPGQGLQFLFEYFSETQRNKGNFPGRFSGRQFSNSRSEMNVSTLELGDSALYLCAGSFPGQGREQYFGPGTRLTVT.

In this sample, this clonotype turned up many times. The chain uses TRBV9 and TRBJ1-1, with TRBD1 identical over 8 bases. Germline V gives CDR1 SGDLS, CDR2 YYNGEE. The CDR3 runs 17 residues. V shed 0 bases, J shed 3 bases, and the junction held 10 bases outside the gene matches. The CDR3 spells CASSVGQGAVEHTEAFF. The CDR3 DNA reads as TGTGCCAGCAGCGTAGGGCAGGGGGCGGTTGAGCACACTGAAGCTTTCTTT.

This clonotype has only a few counts. One junction end does not reproduce the germline sequence, and a read error may be involved. V is TRBV4-1 and J is TRBJ2-7, with TRBD2 as a possible D gene (6 bases). Germline loops: CDR1 MGHRA, CDR2 YSYEKL. The CDR3 runs 15 residues. CDR3 in amino acids: CASSQEEGIQGEQYF. CDR3 coding DNA: TGTGCCAGCAGCCAAGAGGAGGGAATCCAGGGAGAGCAGTACTTC.

CDR3 sequence reads: CASSLREEGLGVDTQYF. CDR3 bases: TGCGCCAGCAGCTTGAGGGAGGAAGGCCTAGGTGTGGATACGCAGTATTTT. This chain links TRBV5-1 with TRBJ2-3; TRBD2 is a possible D gene (6 bases). Germline lookup yields CDR1 SGHRS and CDR2 YFSETQ. Trimming took 1 base from V and 6 from J, leaving 21 bases between them. The length of the CDR3 is 17 residues.

The V gene is TRBV2, the J gene TRBJ2-7; D is ambiguous. CDR1 is SNHLY and CDR2 is FYNNEI in the germline V gene. V dropped 6 bases and J dropped 5 bases, with 11 bases sitting between them. The CDR3 sequence is 12 residues long. The CDR3 DNA follows: TGTGCCAGCAGCCCCGCCCGGGACGAGCAGTACTTC. It codes for CASSPARDEQYF. Combining the CDR3 with reference TRBV2 and TRBJ2-7 gives the whole variable domain EPEVTQTPSHQVTQMGQEVILRCVPISNHLYFYWYRQILGQKVEFLVSFYNNEISEKSEIFDDQFSVERPDGSNFTLKIRSTKLEDSAMYFCASSPARDEQYFGPGTRLTVT.

V and J are TRBV5-1 and TRBJ1-2, with D possibly TRBD1 on 6 matching bases. The V end lost 4 bases, the J end lost 7 bases, and 20 bases lay between the germline ends. The CDR3 loop spans 15 amino acids. Per the germline V gene, CDR1 is SGHRS and CDR2 is YFSETQ. The CDR3 is CASSPFRNRASGYTF. In nucleotides, the CDR3 is TGCGCCAGCAGCCCTTTTAGGAACAGGGCGAGTGGCTACACCTTC.

The V and J genes are TRBV19 and TRBJ2-7, with D possibly TRBD2 on 6 matching bases. Germline CDR1 is LNHDA and CDR2 is SQIVND (reference sequence). The CDR3 consists of 14 residues. Trimming shortened V by 1 base and J by 2 bases, and 9 bases separated the two germline ends. As DNA, the CDR3 is TGTGCCAGTAGTATAGTGGAGGGGACCTACGAGCAGTACTTC. Encoded protein: CASSIVEGTYEQYF.

The gene calls are TRBV2 and TRBJ2-2; D is tentatively TRBD1 or TRBD2 (8 bases each). This CDR3 has 15 residues. Germline loops: CDR1 SNHLY, CDR2 FYNNEI. Trimming shortened V by 7 bases and J by 5 bases, and 17 bases separated the two germline ends. This chain's CDR3 is CASTGQGGGTGELFF. The CDR3 nucleotides read TGTGCCAGCACCGGACAGGGCGGGGGGACCGGGGAGCTGTTTTTT. Based on the CDR3 plus reference TRBV2 and TRBJ2-2, the full variable domain is EPEVTQTPSHQVTQMGQEVILRCVPISNHLYFYWYRQILGQKVEFLVSFYNNEISEKSEIFDDQFSVERPDGSNFTLKIRSTKLEDSAMYFCASTGQGGGTGELFFGEGSRLTVL.

This clonotype was seen a few times. The V and J genes are TRBV7-2 and TRBJ2-6; D unclear. CDR3 size: 14 residues. CDR1 is SGHTA and CDR2 is FQGNSA in the germline V gene. Deletions cut 4 bases from V and 2 bases from J, with 6 bases between. The CDR3 region has the DNA TGTGCCAGCAGCTCACGACCTGGGGCCAACGTCCTGACTTTC. Protein product: CASSSRPGANVLTF.

This clonotype was detected many times. This chain links TRBV29-1 with TRBJ1-1; D call uncertain. Trimming took off 3 bases at V and 2 bases at J, with 13 bases between the two ends. Germline V gene lookup returns CDR1 SQVTM and CDR2 ANQGSEA. The CDR3 totals 14 residues. The CDR3 loop reads CSVDRGVSNTEAFF. In DNA form, the CDR3 reads TGCAGCGTTGACCGGGGAGTAAGCAACACTGAAGCTTTCTTT.

This clonotype was recorded many times. The chain uses TRBV5-1 and TRBJ1-1; D is possibly TRBD1 (6 bases). The CDR3 is 15 residues long. V was clipped by 0 bases and J by 1 base, with 10 bases between them. Germline CDR1 reads SGHRS; CDR2 reads YFSETQ. The CDR3 here is CASSLARTANTEAFF. CDR3 bases: TGCGCCAGCAGCTTGGCTCGGACAGCGAACACTGAAGCTTTCTTT.

The table lists this clonotype with many counts. The genes are TRBV20-1 and TRBJ2-7; the match to TRBD2 covers 9 bases. The CDR3 sequence is 13 residues long. With 2 bases clipped from V and 6 bases from J, the junction kept 5 bases outside the gene matches. Looked up from germline, CDR1 is DFQATT and CDR2 is SNEGSKA (reference sequence). The CDR3 sequence is CSARSGGRAEQYF. For the CDR3, the DNA is TGCAGTGCTAGATCCGGCGGGAGGGCCGAGCAGTACTTC.